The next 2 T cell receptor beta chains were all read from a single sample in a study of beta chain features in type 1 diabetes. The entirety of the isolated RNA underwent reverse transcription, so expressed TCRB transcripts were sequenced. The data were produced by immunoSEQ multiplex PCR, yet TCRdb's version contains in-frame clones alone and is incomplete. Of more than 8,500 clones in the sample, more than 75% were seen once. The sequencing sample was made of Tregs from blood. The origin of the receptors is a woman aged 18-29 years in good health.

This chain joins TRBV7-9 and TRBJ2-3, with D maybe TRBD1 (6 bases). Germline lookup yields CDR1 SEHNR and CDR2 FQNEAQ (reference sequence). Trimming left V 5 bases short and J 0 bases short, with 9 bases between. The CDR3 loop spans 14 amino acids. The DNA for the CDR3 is TGTGCCAGCAGCACCAGGGGAAGCACAGATACGCAGTATTTT. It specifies CASSTRGSTDTQYF.

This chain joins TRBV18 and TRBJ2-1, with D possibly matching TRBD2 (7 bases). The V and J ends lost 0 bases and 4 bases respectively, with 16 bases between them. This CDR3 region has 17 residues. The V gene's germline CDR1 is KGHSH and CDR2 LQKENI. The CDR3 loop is CASSPPGGPREYNEQFF. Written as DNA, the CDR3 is TGTGCCAGCTCACCACCGGGGGGGCCCAGGGAGTACAATGAGCAGTTCTTC.